This TCR beta chain was profiled in a study of OX40 agonist ivuxolimab in advanced cancers. V was pared by 6 bases and J by 5 bases, with 8 bases of the junction left unmatched. CDR1 is MNHNY and CDR2 is SVGAGI in the germline V gene (reference sequence). This CDR3 has 15 residues. Assay: immunoSEQ multiplex PCR; the TCRdb copy retains only in-frame clones and omits some. The data show about 55,000 clones, 86% seen once. This clonotype was obtained from an adult with an advanced solid tumor such as melanoma, head and neck, liver or kidney cancer. The sample in question was CD4+ or CD8+ T cells sorted from blood, obtained in a trial of the OX40 agonist ivuxolimab. The chain has TRBV6-6 and TRBJ1-1; 11 bases agree with TRBD1. This CDR3 is CASRSGQGEGTEAFF. CDR3 in DNA: TGTGCCAGCAGGTCGGGACAGGGGGAGGGAACTGAAGCTTTCTTT.